This entry features one T cell receptor beta chain sequence. TCRdb's copy holds only in-frame clones and misses some; the assay was immunoSEQ multiplex PCR. The repertoire includes more than 45,000 clones, under 90% of them detected once, and 5.5% to 7% sits in the top ten. The sample originates from a study of blood T cell repertoires in COVID-19. Whole-study context: PBMCs, B-cell-depleted T cells, or T cells provided the cDNA or gDNA that made up the material.

V was pared by 2 bases and J by 3 bases, with 4 bases of the junction left unmatched. There are 16 residues in the CDR3. CDR1 is MNHNS and CDR2 is SASEGT in the germline V gene. The receptor's source is a woman aged 55-70 years with acute or convalescent COVID-19. This sequence joins TRBV6-1 and TRBJ2-2; 9 nucleotides align to TRBD1. The material sequenced was peripheral blood. The CDR3, as DNA: TGTGCCAGCAGTGAACTACAGGGGGCGGACACCGGGGAGCTGTTTTTT. Translated: CASSELQGADTGELFF.